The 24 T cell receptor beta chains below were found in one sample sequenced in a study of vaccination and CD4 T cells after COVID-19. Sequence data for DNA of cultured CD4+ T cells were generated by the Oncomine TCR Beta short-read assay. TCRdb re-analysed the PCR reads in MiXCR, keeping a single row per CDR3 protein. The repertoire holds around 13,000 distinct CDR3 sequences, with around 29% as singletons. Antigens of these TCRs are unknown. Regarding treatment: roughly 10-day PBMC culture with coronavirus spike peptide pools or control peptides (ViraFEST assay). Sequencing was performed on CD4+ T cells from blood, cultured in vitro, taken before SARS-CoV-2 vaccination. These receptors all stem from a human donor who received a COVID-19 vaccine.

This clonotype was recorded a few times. In DNA form, the CDR3 reads TGTGCCAGCATCCAAGGGACTAGCGGGACTCAAGAGACCCAGTACTTC. Amino acid sequence: CASIQGTSGTQETQYF. The rearrangement uses TRBV12-3 or TRBV12-4 and TRBJ2-5, with 13 nucleotides matching TRBD2. This CDR3 is built from 16 residues. V lost 7 bases, J lost 2 bases, and 7 bases stayed unmatched.

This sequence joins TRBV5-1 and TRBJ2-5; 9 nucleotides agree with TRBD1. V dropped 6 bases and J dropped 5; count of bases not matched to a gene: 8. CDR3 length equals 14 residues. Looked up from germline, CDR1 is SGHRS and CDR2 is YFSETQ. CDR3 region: CASNTRTGEETQYF. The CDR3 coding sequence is TGCGCCAGCAATACCAGGACAGGGGAGGAGACCCAGTACTTC.

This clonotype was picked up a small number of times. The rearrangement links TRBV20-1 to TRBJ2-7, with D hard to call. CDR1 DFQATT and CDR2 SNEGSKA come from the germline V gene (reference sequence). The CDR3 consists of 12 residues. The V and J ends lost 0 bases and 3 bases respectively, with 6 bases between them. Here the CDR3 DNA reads TGCAGTGCTAGAGACAGGAACTACGAGCAGTACTTC. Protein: CSARDRNYEQYF.

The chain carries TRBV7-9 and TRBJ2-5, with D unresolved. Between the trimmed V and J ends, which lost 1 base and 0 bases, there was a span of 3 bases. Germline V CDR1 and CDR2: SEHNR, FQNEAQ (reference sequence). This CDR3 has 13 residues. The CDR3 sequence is CASSLGHQETQYF. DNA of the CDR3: TGTGCCAGCAGCTTAGGACACCAAGAGACCCAGTACTTC.

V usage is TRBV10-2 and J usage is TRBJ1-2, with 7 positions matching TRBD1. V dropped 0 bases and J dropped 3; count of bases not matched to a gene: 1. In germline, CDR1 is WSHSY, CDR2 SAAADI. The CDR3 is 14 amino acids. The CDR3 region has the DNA TGCGCCAGCAGTGAGTCGGACAGGCACTATGGCTACACCTTC. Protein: CASSESDRHYGYTF.

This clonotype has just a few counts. CDR3 DNA sequence: TGTGCCAGCTCACCGCTGAGCTCCTATAATTCACCCCTCCACTTT. This codes for CASSPLSSYNSPLHF. The chain carries TRBV18 and TRBJ1-6; no definite D call. CDR3 length: 15 amino acids. The V end lost 3 bases, the J end lost 0 bases, and 6 bases lay between the germline ends. Germline V gene lookup returns CDR1 KGHSH and CDR2 LQKENI.

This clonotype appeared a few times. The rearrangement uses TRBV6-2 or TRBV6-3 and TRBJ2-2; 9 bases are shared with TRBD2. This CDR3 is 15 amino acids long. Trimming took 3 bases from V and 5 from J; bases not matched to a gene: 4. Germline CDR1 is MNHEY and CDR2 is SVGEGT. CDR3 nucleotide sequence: TGTGCCAGCAGTTATCGTAGCGGGGGTACCGGGGAGCTGTTTTTT. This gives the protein CASSYRSGGTGELFF.

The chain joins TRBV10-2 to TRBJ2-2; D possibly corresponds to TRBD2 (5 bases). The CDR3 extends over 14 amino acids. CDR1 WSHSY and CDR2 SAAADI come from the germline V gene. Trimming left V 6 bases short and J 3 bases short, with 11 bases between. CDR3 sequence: CASRGGPHTGELFF. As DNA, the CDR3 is TGCGCCAGCAGAGGAGGACCGCACACCGGGGAGCTGTTTTTT.

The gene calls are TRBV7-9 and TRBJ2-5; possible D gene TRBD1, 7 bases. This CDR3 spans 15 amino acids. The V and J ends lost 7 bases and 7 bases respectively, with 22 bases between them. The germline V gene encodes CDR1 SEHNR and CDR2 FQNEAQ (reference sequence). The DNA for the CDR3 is TGTGCCAGCACCCAACCCGGGGGACAGTCGGGGACCCAGTACTTC. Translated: CASTQPGGQSGTQYF.

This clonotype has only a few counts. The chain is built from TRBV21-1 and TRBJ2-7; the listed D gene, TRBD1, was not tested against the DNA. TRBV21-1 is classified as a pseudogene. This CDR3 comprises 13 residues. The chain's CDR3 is CASLNIAGGEQYF. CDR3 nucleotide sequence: TGTGCCAGCTTAAACATAGCCGGGGGCGAGCAGTACTTC.

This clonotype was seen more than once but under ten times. CDR3 amino acids: CASSLDRGPYQETQYF. In nucleotides, the CDR3 is TGTGCCAGCAGCTTAGACCGGGGCCCCTACCAAGAGACCCAGTACTTC. This chain uses TRBV7-8 with TRBJ2-5; D possibly matches TRBD1 or TRBD2 (5 bases each). CDR1 and CDR2 from the germline V gene are SGHVS and FQNEAQ. This CDR3 region has 16 residues. The V end lost 1 base, the J end lost 0 bases, and 12 bases lay between the germline ends.

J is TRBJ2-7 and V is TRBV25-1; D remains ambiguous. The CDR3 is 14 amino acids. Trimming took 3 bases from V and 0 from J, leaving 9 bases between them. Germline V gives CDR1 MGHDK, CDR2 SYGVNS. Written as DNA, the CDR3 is TGTGCCAGCAGTGATAAAACGTACTCCTACGAGCAGTACTTC. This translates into CASSDKTYSYEQYF.

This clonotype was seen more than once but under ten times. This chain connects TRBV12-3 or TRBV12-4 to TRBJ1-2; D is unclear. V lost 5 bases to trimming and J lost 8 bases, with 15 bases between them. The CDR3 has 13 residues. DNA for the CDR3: TGTGCCAGCAGTCCACCCACCCCTGGGGGCTACACCTTC. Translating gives CASSPPTPGGYTF.

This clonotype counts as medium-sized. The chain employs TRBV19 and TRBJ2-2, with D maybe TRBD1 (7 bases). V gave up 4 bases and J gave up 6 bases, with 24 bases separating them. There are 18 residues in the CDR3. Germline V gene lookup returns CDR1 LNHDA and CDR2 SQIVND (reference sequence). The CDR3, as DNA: TGTGCCAGTAGTAGGAATAAATCAGGGGGGCGCATTCCCGGGGAGCTGTTTTTT. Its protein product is CASSRNKSGGRIPGELFF.

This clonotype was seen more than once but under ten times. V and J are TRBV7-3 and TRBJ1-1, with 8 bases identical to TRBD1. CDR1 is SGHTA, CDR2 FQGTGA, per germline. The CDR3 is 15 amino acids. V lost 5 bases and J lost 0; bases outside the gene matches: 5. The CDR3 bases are TGTGCCAGCAGCCAGGGGGCAGGGCTGAACACTGAAGCTTTCTTT. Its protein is CASSQGAGLNTEAFF.

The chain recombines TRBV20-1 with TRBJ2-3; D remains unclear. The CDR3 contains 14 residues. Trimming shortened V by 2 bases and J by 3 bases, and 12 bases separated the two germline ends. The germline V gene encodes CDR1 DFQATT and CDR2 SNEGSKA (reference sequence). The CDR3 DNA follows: TGCAGTGCTAGACCAACATCAAGTACAGATACGCAGTATTTT. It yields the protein CSARPTSSTDTQYF.

CDR3 coding DNA: TGTGCCAGTAGTGTTCCTCAGGGGGCATCCTATGGCTACACCTTC. Protein sequence: CASSVPQGASYGYTF. The chain couples TRBV19 to TRBJ1-2; 8 nucleotides agree with TRBD1. This CDR3 region has 15 residues. Trimming removed 5 bases from V and 4 bases from J; junction bases left unmatched: 9. CDR1 LNHDA and CDR2 SQIVND come from the germline V gene (reference sequence).

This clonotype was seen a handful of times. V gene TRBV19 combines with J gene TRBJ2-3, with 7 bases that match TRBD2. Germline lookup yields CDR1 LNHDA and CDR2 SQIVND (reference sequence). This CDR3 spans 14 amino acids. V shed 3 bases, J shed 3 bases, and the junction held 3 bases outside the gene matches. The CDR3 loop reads CASSIGGGTDTQYF. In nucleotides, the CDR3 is TGTGCCAGTAGTATTGGCGGGGGTACAGATACGCAGTATTTT.

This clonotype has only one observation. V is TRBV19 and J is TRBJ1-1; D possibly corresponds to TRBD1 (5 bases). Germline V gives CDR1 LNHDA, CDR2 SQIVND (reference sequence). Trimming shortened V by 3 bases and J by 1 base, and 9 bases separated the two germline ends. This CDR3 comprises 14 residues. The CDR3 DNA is TGTGCCAGTAGTATTCTAGGGGAGAACACTGAAGCTTTCTTT. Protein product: CASSILGENTEAFF. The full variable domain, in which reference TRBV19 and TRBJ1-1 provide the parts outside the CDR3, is DGGITQSPKYLFRKEGQNVTLSCEQNLNHDAMYWYRQDPGQGLRLIYYSQIVNDFQKGDIAEGYSVSREKKESFPLTVTSAQKNPTAFYLCASSILGENTEAFFGQGTRLTVV.

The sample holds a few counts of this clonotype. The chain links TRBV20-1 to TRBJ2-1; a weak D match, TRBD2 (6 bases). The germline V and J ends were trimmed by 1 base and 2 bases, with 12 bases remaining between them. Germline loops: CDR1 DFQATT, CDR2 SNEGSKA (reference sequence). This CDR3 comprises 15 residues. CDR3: CSARVGRGTYNEQFF. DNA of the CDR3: TGCAGTGCTAGAGTGGGGCGGGGAACCTACAATGAGCAGTTCTTC.

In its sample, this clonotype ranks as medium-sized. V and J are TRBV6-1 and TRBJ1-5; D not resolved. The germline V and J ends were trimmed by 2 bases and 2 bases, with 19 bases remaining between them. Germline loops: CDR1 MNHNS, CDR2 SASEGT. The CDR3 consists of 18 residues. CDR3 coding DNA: TGTGCCAGCAGTGAATTTCCTGTGATGGAAGGTGGCAATCAGCCCCAGCATTTT. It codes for CASSEFPVMEGGNQPQHF.

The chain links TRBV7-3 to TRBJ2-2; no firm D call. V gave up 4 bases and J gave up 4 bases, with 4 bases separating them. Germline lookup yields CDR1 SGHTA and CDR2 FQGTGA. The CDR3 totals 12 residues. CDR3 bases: TGTGCCAGCAGCTCTAGCACCGGGGAGCTGTTTTTT. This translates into CASSSSTGELFF.

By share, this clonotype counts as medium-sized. The CDR3 is CSARVASGPRTEAFF. The CDR3 nucleotides read TGCAGTGCTAGAGTCGCGTCGGGCCCGCGCACTGAAGCTTTCTTT. This rearrangement joins TRBV20-1 to TRBJ1-1; D uncertain. V was shortened by 1 base and J by 4 bases, with 16 bases between the two germline ends. The germline gives CDR1 DFQATT, CDR2 SNEGSKA (reference sequence). The CDR3 length is 15 residues.

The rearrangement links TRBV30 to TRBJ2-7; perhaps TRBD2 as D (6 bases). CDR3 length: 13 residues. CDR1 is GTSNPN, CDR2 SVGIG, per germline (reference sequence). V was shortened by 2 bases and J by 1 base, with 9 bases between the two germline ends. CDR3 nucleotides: TGTGCCTGGAGTCGAGGGAGGTCCTACGAGCAGTACTTC. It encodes CAWSRGRSYEQYF. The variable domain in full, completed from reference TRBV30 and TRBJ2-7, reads SQTIHQWPATLVQPVGSPLSLECTVEGTSNPNLYWYRQAAGRGLQLLFYSVGIGQISSEVPQNLSASRPQDRQFILSSKKLLLSDSGFYLCAWSRGRSYEQYFGPGTRLTVT.